This TCR beta chain was recorded in a study of blood T cell repertoires in COVID-19. Study-level background: Acute-phase and convalescent COVID-19 samples originated in the United States, Italy and Spain. Sources were T cells, B-cell-depleted T cells, or PBMCs; the material itself was cDNA or gDNA.

In the study's own analysis: Reference gene primers were amplified, and this amplification served to estimate nucleated cell counts. Sequencing was performed with immunoSEQ multiplex PCR; in TCRdb, only in-frame clones are kept and a portion is missing. D and trimming were read from the DNA, whereas the V and J calls and clone size are those reported in that table. The sample consists of 120,000 or so clones, around four fifths of them appearing once. CDR1 is GTSNPN, CDR2 SVGIG, per germline (reference sequence). Trimming removed 5 bases from V and 5 bases from J; junction bases left unmatched: 7. This CDR3 has 16 amino acids. This clone was observed a handful of times.

The sequencing sample was made of peripheral blood. The TCR was taken from a man aged 60-69 years with acute or convalescent COVID-19. The chain links TRBV30 to TRBJ2-2; TRBD2 agrees at 14 bases. CDR3 amino acids: CAWHGTSGSLTGELFF. The CDR3 coding sequence is TGTGCCTGGCATGGGACTAGCGGGAGTTTGACCGGGGAGCTGTTTTTT. The full variable domain, rest sourced from reference TRBV30 and TRBJ2-2, is SQTIHQWPATLVQPVGSPLSLECTVEGTSNPNLYWYRQAAGRGLQLLFYSVGIGQISSEVPQNLSASRPQDRQFILSSKKLLLSDSGFYLCAWHGTSGSLTGELFFGEGSRLTVL.